Given below is one TCR beta chain in context. The antigen is undetermined. This sample is part of a study of cytomegalovirus exposure and HLA in healthy donors. Study-wide findings and caveats: Some V segments (TRBV6-2 and TRBV6-3 among them) were excluded as indistinguishable.

The PCR used 60 Vbeta and 13 Jbeta primers. Produced via immunoSEQ multiplex PCR; TCRdb's table is partial and in-frame only. The sample table includes around 150,000 clones. Germline V gives CDR1 SGDLS, CDR2 YYNGEE. There are 15 residues in the CDR3. The J segment lost 5 bases and the V segment lost 4 bases, leaving 9 bases of the junction unmatched. This chain joins TRBV9 and TRBJ1-2, with 9 bases that match TRBD1. The TCR was taken from a woman aged 55-69 years in good health and CMV-seronegative. The specimen sequenced was PBMCs. The CDR3 coding sequence is TGTGCCAGCAGCACCGGGACAGGGACACCTTATGGCTACACCTTC. Residues: CASSTGTGTPYGYTF.